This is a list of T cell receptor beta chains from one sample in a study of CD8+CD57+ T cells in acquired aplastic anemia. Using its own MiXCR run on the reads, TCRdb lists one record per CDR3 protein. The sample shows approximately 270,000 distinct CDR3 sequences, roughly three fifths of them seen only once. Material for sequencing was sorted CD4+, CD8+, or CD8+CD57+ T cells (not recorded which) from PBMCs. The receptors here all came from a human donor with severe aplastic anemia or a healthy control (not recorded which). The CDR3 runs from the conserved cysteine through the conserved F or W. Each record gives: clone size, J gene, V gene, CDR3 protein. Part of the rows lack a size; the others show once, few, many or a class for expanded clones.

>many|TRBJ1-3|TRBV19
CASSIGSGNTIYF
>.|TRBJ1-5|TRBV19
CASSIGGGDQPQHF
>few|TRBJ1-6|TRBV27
CASSQETGLFYNSPLHF
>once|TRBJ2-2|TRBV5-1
CASRIEAYTGELFF
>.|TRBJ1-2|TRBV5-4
CASSLGVSQGAYGYTF
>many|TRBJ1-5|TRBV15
CATSSDGGRGQPQHF
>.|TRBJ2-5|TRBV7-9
CASSLGTSNQETQYF
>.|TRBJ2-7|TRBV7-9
CASSLKTSRNLREQYF
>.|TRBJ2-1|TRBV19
CASSIDETAYNEQFF
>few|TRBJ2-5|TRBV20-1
CSALQGLQETQYF
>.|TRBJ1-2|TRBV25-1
CASSEYWTNNGYTF
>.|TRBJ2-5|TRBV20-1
CSARRLAGRAETQYF
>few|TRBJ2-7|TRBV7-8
CASRKNPSASGVGEQYF
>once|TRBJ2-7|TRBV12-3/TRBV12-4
CASSPLGHTYEQYF